Following are 21 T cell receptor beta chains from one sample sequenced in a study of blood T cell repertoires in COVID-19. Measured with immunoSEQ multiplex PCR; TCRdb has only the in-frame clones, and not every one. This repertoire shows roughly 330,000 clones, 65% to 90% found once; its top ten account for 10%. The sequenced material came from PBMCs or T cells enriched from blood (not recorded which). These TCRs come from a woman between 18 and 29 years old who had recovered from COVID-19.

The J gene is TRBJ1-4, the V gene TRBV6-5, with a weak D call TRBD1 (5 bases). Germline CDR1 and CDR2: MNHEY and SVGAGI. V lost 2 bases and J 5 bases, leaving 9 bases between the germline ends. This CDR3 comprises 14 residues. Here the CDR3 DNA reads TGTGCCAGCAGTTACGGGGGGGGGAATGAAAAACTGTTTTTT. Translation gives CASSYGGGNEKLFF.

The genes are TRBV5-1 and TRBJ1-1; TRBD1 aligns across 9 bases. Germline lookup yields CDR1 SGHRS and CDR2 YFSETQ. This CDR3 comprises 17 residues. With 4 bases clipped from V and 4 bases from J, the junction kept 14 bases outside the gene matches. In nucleotides, the CDR3 is TGCGCCAGCAGCGGACCGAGAGCACAGGGGGCGGGCACTGAAGCTTTCTTT. Translation: CASSGPRAQGAGTEAFF.

This CDR3 is CASTNQRPTGDSDGYTF. As DNA, the CDR3 is TGTGCCAGCACCAATCAACGGCCGACAGGAGACTCAGATGGCTACACCTTC. The rearrangement links TRBV7-9 to TRBJ1-2, with TRBD1 as a possible D gene (6 bases). CDR3 length: 17 residues. Germline V gene lookup returns CDR1 SEHNR and CDR2 FQNEAQ (reference sequence). V gave up 7 bases and J gave up 6 bases, with 27 bases separating them. The variable domain in full, with the rest retrieved from reference TRBV7-9 and TRBJ1-2, is DTGVSQNPRHKITKRGQNVTFRCDPISEHNRLYWYRQTLGQGPEFLTYFQNEAQLEKSRLLSDRFSAERPKGSFSTLEIQRTEQGDSAMYLCASTNQRPTGDSDGYTFGSGTRLTVV.

A few counts support this clone. The J gene is TRBJ2-7, the V gene TRBV10-1, with 10 bases identical to TRBD1. With 3 bases clipped from V and 2 bases from J, the junction kept 4 bases outside the gene matches. Germline CDR1 and CDR2: WNHNN and SYGVQD (reference sequence). The CDR3 covers 15 residues. Written as DNA, the CDR3 is TGCGCCAGCAGTGATTCGGGACAGGGGACCTACGAGCAGTACTTC. Encoded protein: CASSDSGQGTYEQYF.

This clone was seen more than once but under ten times. The CDR3 loop is CASSLVGPSHEQYF. The CDR3 nucleotides are TGTGCCAGCAGCTTGGTGGGCCCGTCTCACGAGCAGTACTTC. The V call is TRBV11-2, the J call TRBJ2-7; D is unresolved. CDR1 is SGHAT and CDR2 is FQNNGV in the germline V gene. The V gene lost 3 bases and the J gene lost 5 bases, with 14 bases spanning the gap. This CDR3 spans 14 amino acids.

The genes are TRBV6-1 and TRBJ1-6; a weak D match, TRBD1 (5 bases). The CDR3 consists of 15 residues. Germline lookup yields CDR1 MNHNS and CDR2 SASEGT. Trimming cost V 2 bases and J 9 bases, with 14 bases left between them. CDR3 in amino acids: CASSESETDSSPLHF. For the CDR3, the DNA is TGTGCCAGCAGTGAATCTGAGACAGATTCTTCACCCCTCCACTTT.

In its sample, this clone was seen once. This chain connects TRBV5-4 to TRBJ1-2; 7 bases map to TRBD1. This CDR3 region has 14 residues. In germline, CDR1 is SGHNT, CDR2 YYREEE (reference sequence). The V segment lost 2 bases and the J segment 4 bases; nucleotides outside the gene matches: 5. The CDR3 nucleotides read TGTGCCAGCAGCTTCCCGGACAGGTCCTATGGCTACACCTTC. It codes for CASSFPDRSYGYTF.

The V and J genes are TRBV2 and TRBJ1-6; D may be TRBD1 (5 bases). V lost 6 bases to trimming and J lost 7 bases, with 13 bases between them. The CDR3 has 14 residues. Germline V CDR1 and CDR2: SNHLY, FYNNEI. As DNA, the CDR3 is TGTGCCAGCAGCCAACAGGAGATCAATTCACCCCTCCACTTT. Protein product: CASSQQEINSPLHF.

V usage is TRBV28 and J usage is TRBJ2-3; TRBD1 matches at 7 bases. The CDR3 is made up of 16 amino acids. Per the germline V gene, CDR1 is MDHEN and CDR2 is SYDVKM. V trimming: 7 bases; J trimming: 1 base; junction bases outside the gene matches: 11. The CDR3, as DNA: TGTGCCAGCACTACGCCAGGGGGAGCGGGCACAGATACGCAGTATTTT. It specifies CASTTPGGAGTDTQYF.

The chain uses TRBV9 and TRBJ2-3; possibly TRBD1 for D (6 bases). The V gene's germline CDR1 is SGDLS and CDR2 YYNGEE. With 0 bases removed from V and 3 bases from J, the gap between germline ends came to 14 bases. CDR3 length: 16 residues. This CDR3 reads CASSVVGGDGTDTQYF. CDR3 nucleotide sequence: TGTGCCAGCAGCGTAGTTGGGGGCGATGGGACAGATACGCAGTATTTT.

The chain couples TRBV20-1 to TRBJ2-1, with 9 bases fitting TRBD2. This CDR3 comprises 16 residues. Germline lookup yields CDR1 DFQATT and CDR2 SNEGSKA (reference sequence). After removal of 5 bases from V and 4 bases from J, the junction contained 12 bases not matched to a gene. Here the CDR3 DNA reads TGCAGTGCTGGTGACCTGGGACTAGCCGATTACAATGAGCAGTTCTTC. Its protein product is CSAGDLGLADYNEQFF.

For this clone: Sequence at one end of the junction differs from germline and may be a read error. The chain carries TRBV10-2 and TRBJ2-1, with 10 positions matching TRBD2. Germline CDR1 reads WSHSY; CDR2 reads SAAADI. The length of the CDR3 is 11 residues. As DNA, the CDR3 is TGCGCCAGCAGCCCGGGACTAGCGAGAATCTTC. Translated, it gives CASSPGLARIF.

There are a few counts of this clone. The CDR3 DNA sequence: TGTGCCAGCAGTTACTCGGGACAGAGGAACACTGAAGCTTTCTTT. It translates to CASSYSGQRNTEAFF. This rearrangement joins TRBV6-5 to TRBJ1-1; 7 bases line up with TRBD1. Looked up from germline, CDR1 is MNHEY and CDR2 is SVGAGI. V lost 0 bases, J lost 1 base, and 2 bases stayed unmatched. The CDR3 extends over 15 amino acids.

The genes are TRBV4-2 and TRBJ1-2, with D tentatively TRBD1 (6 bases). V was clipped by 0 bases and J by 4 bases, with 15 bases between them. CDR1 is LGHNA, CDR2 YNFKEQ, per germline. The CDR3 length is 16 residues. In nucleotides, the CDR3 is TGTGCCAGCAGCCAAGATCGGACAGAATCCATCTATGGCTACACCTTC. It is translated as CASSQDRTESIYGYTF.

CDR3 in amino acids: CASSHTTSGGAGMGEQFF. The CDR3 DNA follows: TGCGCCAGCAGCCATACGACTAGCGGGGGGGCGGGCATGGGTGAGCAGTTCTTC. The chain recombines TRBV4-1 with TRBJ2-1, with 14 nucleotides matching TRBD2. This CDR3 has 18 residues. Germline-derived CDR1 and CDR2 are MGHRA and YSYEKL. Trimming removed 3 bases from V and 9 bases from J; junction bases left unmatched: 13.

The V and J genes are TRBV24-1 and TRBJ1-2, with unresolved D. CDR1 is KGHDR, CDR2 SFDVKD, per germline. The CDR3 runs to 13 residues. V dropped 3 bases and J dropped 7 bases, with 11 bases sitting between them. DNA of the CDR3: TGTGCCACCAGTGATGGTTCGAGGGTTGGCTACACCTTC. Translated, it gives CATSDGSRVGYTF.

This clone was observed a single time. The V call is TRBV29-1, the J call TRBJ2-7; perhaps TRBD1 as D (6 bases). The CDR3 runs to 13 residues. V was cut by 5 bases and J by 0 bases, with 11 bases left in between. From germline, CDR1 is SQVTM and CDR2 ANQGSEA. The CDR3 region has the DNA TGCAGCGTTTCCCCGGGACACTCCTACGAGCAGTACTTC. Translated: CSVSPGHSYEQYF.

This clone appeared a single time. The V gene is TRBV28, the J gene TRBJ2-7; 9 bases map to TRBD1. Trimming at V came to 10 bases and at J to 2 bases, leaving 6 bases not matched to a gene. The CDR3 length is 13 residues. Per the germline V gene, CDR1 is MDHEN and CDR2 is SYDVKM. This CDR3 reads CATWDRATYEQYF. As DNA, the CDR3 is TGTGCCACCTGGGACAGGGCCACCTACGAGCAGTACTTC.

This rearrangement joins TRBV5-1 to TRBJ1-3, with 9 bases lining up with TRBD1. V was pared by 5 bases and J by 1 base, with 7 bases of the junction left unmatched. Per germline, CDR1 SGHRS and CDR2 YFSETQ. The CDR3 is 16 residues long. CDR3 in amino acids: CASRRTGDSSGNTIYF. Here the CDR3 DNA reads TGCGCCAGCAGGCGGACAGGGGATTCTTCTGGAAACACCATATATTTT.

The chain joins TRBV7-9 to TRBJ1-2; D gene ambiguous. The CDR3 has 15 amino acids. Germline CDR1 is SEHNR and CDR2 is FQNEAQ (reference sequence). V lost 1 base, J lost 3 bases, and 12 bases lay in between. The CDR3 bases are TGTGCCAGCAGCTTAGACAGTACGTTCTACTATGGCTACACCTTC. It encodes CASSLDSTFYYGYTF. Supplemented by reference TRBV7-9 and TRBJ1-2, the full variable domain reads DTGVSQNPRHKITKRGQNVTFRCDPISEHNRLYWYRQTLGQGPEFLTYFQNEAQLEKSRLLSDRFSAERPKGSFSTLEIQRTEQGDSAMYLCASSLDSTFYYGYTFGSGTRLTVV.

This chain connects TRBV18 to TRBJ2-3; unclear D gene. Trimming removed 3 bases at V and 0 bases at J, with 16 bases between. The CDR3 spans 17 residues. Germline lookup yields CDR1 KGHSH and CDR2 LQKENI. The CDR3 spells CASSPLDLVSSTDTQYF. Written as DNA, the CDR3 is TGTGCCAGCTCACCCCTTGATCTAGTATCTAGCACAGATACGCAGTATTTT.